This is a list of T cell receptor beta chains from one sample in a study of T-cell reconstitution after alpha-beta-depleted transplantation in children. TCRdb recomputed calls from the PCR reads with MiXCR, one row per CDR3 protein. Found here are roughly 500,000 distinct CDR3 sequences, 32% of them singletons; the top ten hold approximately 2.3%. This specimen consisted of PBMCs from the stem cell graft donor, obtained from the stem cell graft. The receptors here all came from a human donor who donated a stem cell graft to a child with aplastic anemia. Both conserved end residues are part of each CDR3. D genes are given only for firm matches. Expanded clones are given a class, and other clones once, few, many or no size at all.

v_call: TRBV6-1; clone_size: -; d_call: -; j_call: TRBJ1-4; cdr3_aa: CASSVGKLFF; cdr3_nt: TGTGCCAGCAGCGTCGGAAAACTGTTTTTT
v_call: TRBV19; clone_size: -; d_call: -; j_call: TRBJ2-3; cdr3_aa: CASGPMSSSDTQYF; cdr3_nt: TGTGCCAGTGGCCCGATGTCCTCCTCAGATACGCAGTATTTT
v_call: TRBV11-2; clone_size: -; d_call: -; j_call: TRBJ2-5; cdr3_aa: CASSGGRQKETQYF; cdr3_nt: TGTGCCAGCAGCGGGGGGCGCCAAAAAGAGACCCAGTACTTC
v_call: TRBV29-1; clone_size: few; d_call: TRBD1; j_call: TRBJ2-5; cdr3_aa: CSAGTGVRETQYF; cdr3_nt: TGCAGCGCCGGGACAGGGGTTAGAGAGACCCAGTACTTC
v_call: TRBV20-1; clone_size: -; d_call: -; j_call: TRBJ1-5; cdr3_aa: CSALGARNQPQHF; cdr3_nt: TGCAGTGCGTTGGGGGCGCGCAATCAGCCCCAGCATTTT
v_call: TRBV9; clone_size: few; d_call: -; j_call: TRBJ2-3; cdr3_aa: CASSAGQRPTDTQYF; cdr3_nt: TGTGCCAGCAGCGCCGGACAGAGACCTACAGATACGCAGTATTTT
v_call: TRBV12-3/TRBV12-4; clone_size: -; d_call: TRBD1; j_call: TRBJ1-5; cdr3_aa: CASSPGTGGSQPQHF; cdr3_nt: TGTGCCAGCAGCCCCGGGACAGGGGGCAGCCAGCCCCAGCATTTT
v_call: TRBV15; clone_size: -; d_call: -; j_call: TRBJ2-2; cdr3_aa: CATSRGVRDLANTGELFF; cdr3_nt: TGTGCCACCAGCAGAGGTGTCCGGGACCTCGCGAACACCGGGGAGCTGTTTTTT
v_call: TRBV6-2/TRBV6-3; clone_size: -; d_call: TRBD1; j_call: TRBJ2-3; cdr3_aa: CASSIDRGTDTQYF; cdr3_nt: TGTGCCAGCAGTATCGACAGGGGGACAGATACGCAGTATTTT
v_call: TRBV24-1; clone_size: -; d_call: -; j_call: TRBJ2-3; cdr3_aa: CATSDLEVDTDTQYF; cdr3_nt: TGTGCCACCAGTGATTTGGAGGTAGACACAGATACGCAGTATTTT
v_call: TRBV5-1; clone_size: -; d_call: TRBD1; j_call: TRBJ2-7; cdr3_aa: CASSEMTGVVSYEQYF; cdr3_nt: TGCGCCAGCAGCGAAATGACAGGGGTGGTCTCCTACGAGCAGTACTTC
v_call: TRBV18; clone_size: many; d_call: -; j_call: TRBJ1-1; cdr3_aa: CASSPTQTGANTEAFF; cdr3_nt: TGTGCCAGCTCACCCACCCAGACGGGGGCGAACACTGAAGCTTTCTTT
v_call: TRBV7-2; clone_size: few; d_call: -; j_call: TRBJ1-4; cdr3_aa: CASSFYQGNEKLFF; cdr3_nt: TGTGCCAGCAGCTTTTATCAGGGGAATGAAAAACTGTTTTTT
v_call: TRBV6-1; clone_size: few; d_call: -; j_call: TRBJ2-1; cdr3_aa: CASSEWHQSSYNEQFF; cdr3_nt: TGTGCCAGCAGTGAGTGGCACCAGAGCTCCTACAATGAGCAGTTCTTC
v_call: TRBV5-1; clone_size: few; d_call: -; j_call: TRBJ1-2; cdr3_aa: CASSLGHSNYGYTF; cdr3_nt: TGCGCCAGCAGCTTGGGACATTCCAACTATGGCTACACCTTC
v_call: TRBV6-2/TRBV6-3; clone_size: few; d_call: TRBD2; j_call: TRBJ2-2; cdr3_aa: CASSQLSTSGSRGTGELFF; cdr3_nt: TGTGCCAGCAGCCAACTGTCGACTAGCGGGAGTCGTGGCACCGGGGAGCTGTTTTTT
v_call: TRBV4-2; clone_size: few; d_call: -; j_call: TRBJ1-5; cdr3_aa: CASSQGVNQPQHF; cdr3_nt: TGTGCCAGCAGCCAAGGCGTGAATCAGCCCCAGCATTTT
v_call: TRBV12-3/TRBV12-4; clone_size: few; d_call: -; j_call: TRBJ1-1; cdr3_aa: CASCGDTEAFF; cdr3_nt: TGTGCCAGCTGTGGGGACACTGAAGCTTTCTTT
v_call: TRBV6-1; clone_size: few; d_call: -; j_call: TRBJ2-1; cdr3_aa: CASRPTGTDEQFF; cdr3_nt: TGTGCCAGCAGGCCAACAGGGACGGATGAGCAGTTCTTC
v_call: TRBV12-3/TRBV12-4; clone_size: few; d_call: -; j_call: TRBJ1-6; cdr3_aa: CASSLYRSEAPLHF; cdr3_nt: TGTGCCAGCAGTTTGTACAGGTCGGAGGCACCCCTCCACTTT
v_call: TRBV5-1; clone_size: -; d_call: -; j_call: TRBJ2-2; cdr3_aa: CASSPSRGSLRGELFF; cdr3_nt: TGCGCCAGCAGCCCCAGCCGAGGATCACTTCGCGGGGAGCTGTTTTTT
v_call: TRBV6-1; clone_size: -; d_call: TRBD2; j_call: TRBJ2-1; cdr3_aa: CASSRGLGLLNEQFF; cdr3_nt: TGTGCCAGCAGTCGCGGACTAGGGCTACTCAATGAGCAGTTCTTC
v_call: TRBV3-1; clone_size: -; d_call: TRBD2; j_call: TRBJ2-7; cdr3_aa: CASSVPTSGNGEQYF; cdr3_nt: TGTGCCAGCAGCGTCCCCACTAGCGGGAATGGGGAGCAGTACTTC
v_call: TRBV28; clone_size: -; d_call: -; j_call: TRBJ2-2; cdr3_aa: CASSNREMSTGELFF; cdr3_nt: TGTGCCAGCAGCAACAGGGAGATGAGCACCGGGGAGCTGTTTTTT
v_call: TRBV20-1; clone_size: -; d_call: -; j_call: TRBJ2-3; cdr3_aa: CSARDQGNTDTQYF; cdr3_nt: TGCAGTGCTAGAGATCAGGGAAACACAGATACGCAGTATTTT
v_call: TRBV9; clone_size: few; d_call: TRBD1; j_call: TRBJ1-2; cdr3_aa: CASSPQGAWGYTF; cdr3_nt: TGTGCCAGCAGCCCGCAGGGGGCATGGGGCTACACCTTC
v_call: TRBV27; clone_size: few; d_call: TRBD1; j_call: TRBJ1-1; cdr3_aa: CASRGGGNRGMNTEAFF; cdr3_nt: TGTGCCAGCAGGGGGGGCGGGAACAGGGGCATGAACACTGAAGCTTTCTTT
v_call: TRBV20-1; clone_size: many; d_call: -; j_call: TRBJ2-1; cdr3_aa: CSASRTGYSYNEQFF; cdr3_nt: TGCAGTGCTAGCAGAACGGGGTACTCCTACAATGAGCAGTTCTTC
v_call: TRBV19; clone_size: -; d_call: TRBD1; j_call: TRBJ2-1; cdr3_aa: CASSHPDRGKRAGLLNEQFF; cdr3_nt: TGTGCCAGTAGCCACCCGGACAGGGGTAAAAGAGCGGGACTTCTCAATGAGCAGTTCTTC
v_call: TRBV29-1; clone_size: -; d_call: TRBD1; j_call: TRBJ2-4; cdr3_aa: CSVAQGQEGTKNIQYF; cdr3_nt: TGCAGCGTTGCCCAAGGACAGGAAGGAACCAAAAACATTCAGTACTTC
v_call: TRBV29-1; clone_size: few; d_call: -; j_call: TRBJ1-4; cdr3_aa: CSAAVGADEKLFF; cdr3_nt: TGCAGCGCGGCCGTGGGGGCGGATGAAAAACTGTTTTTT
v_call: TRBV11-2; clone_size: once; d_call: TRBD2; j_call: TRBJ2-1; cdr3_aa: CASSLVPLAGGSNEQFF; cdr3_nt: TGTGCCAGCAGCTTAGTCCCCCTAGCGGGAGGTTCCAATGAGCAGTTCTTC
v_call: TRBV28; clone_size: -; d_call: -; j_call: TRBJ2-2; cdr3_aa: CASTKSSSGGELFF; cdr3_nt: TGTGCCAGCACCAAATCCAGCTCGGGTGGGGAGCTGTTTTTT
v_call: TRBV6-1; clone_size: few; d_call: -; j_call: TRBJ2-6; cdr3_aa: CASSVEGGANVLTF; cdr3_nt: TGTGCCAGCAGTGTCGAGGGGGGGGCCAACGTCCTGACTTTC
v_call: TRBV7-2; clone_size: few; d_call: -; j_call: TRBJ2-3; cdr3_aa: CASSYSRGPSTDTQYF; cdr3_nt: TGTGCCAGCAGCTATAGTCGGGGTCCTAGCACAGATACGCAGTATTTT
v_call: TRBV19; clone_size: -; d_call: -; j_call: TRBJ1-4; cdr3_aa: CASSILAGQTNEKLFF; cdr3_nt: TGTGCCAGTAGTATTCTGGCCGGGCAGACTAATGAAAAACTGTTTTTT
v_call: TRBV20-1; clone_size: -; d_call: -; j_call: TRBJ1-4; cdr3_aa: CSARGPRRLFF; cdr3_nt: TGCAGTGCTAGGGGGCCGCGGAGACTGTTTTTT
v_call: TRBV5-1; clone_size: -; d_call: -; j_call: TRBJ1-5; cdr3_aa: CASSLDTSNQPQHF; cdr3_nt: TGCGCCAGCAGCTTGGACACGAGCAATCAGCCCCAGCATTTT
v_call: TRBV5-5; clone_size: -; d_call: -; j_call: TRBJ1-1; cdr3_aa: CASSLASGTARSNTEAFF; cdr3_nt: TGTGCCAGCAGCTTGGCTAGCGGGACCGCTAGGTCGAACACTGAAGCTTTCTTT
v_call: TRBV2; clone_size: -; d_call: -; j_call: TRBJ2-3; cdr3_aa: CASSLAAGGASTDTQYF; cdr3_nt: TGTGCCAGCAGCCTAGCGGCAGGGGGAGCCAGCACAGATACGCAGTATTTT
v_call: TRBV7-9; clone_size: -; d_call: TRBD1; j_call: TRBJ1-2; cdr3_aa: CASSPSTGVGYTF; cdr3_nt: TGTGCCAGCAGCCCATCGACAGGGGTCGGCTACACCTTC
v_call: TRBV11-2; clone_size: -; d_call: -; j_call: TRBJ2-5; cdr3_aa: CASSYNRAQETQYF; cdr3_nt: TGTGCCAGCAGCTATAACCGGGCGCAAGAGACCCAGTACTTC
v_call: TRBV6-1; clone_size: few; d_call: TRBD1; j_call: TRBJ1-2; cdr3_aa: CASSKGTGGGYGYTF; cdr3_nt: TGTGCCAGCAGTAAAGGGACAGGGGGCGGCTATGGCTACACCTTC
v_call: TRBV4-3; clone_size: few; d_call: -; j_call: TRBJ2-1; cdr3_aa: CASSQEVRAPARNEQFF; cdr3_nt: TGCGCCAGCAGCCAAGAGGTGCGGGCCCCGGCTCGCAATGAGCAGTTCTTC
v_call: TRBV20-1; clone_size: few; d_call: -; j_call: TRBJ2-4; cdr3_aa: CSANTASKNIQYF; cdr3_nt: TGCAGTGCTAATACAGCCTCCAAAAACATTCAGTACTTC
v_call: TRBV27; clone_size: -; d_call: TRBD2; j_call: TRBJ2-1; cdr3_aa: CASSSILTSGIAYNEQFF; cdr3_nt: TGTGCCAGCAGTTCGATCTTGACTAGCGGGATCGCCTACAATGAGCAGTTCTTC
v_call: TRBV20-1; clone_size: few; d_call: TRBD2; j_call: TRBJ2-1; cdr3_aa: CSAAGGLAFHSYNEQFF; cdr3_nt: TGCAGTGCCGCGGGAGGACTAGCTTTCCACTCCTACAATGAGCAGTTCTTC
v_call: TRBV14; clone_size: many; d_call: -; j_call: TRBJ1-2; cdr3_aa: CASSPSRNYGYTF; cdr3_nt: TGTGCCAGCAGCCCATCCCGGAACTATGGCTACACCTTC
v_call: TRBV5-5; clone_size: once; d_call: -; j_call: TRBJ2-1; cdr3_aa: CASSPVLVAAGEQFF; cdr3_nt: TGTGCCAGCAGCCCCGTTTTGGTAGCGGCTGGTGAGCAGTTCTTC
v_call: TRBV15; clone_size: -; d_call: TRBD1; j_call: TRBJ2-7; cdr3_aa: CATSRDTVKMDRGFSYEQYF; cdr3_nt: TGTGCCACCAGCAGAGATACAGTGAAAATGGACAGGGGTTTTTCCTACGAGCAGTACTTC
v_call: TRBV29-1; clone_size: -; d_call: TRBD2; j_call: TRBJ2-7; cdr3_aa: CSVYVSGGPYEQYF; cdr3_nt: TGCAGCGTTTACGTGTCGGGGGGACCCTACGAGCAGTACTTC
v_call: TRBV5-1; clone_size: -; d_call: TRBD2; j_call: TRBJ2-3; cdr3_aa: CASSASGLAGGDTQYF; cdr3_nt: TGCGCCAGCAGCGCCTCGGGACTAGCGGGAGGAGATACGCAGTATTTT
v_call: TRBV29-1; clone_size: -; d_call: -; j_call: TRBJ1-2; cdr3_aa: CSVSQGYGYTF; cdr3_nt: TGCAGCGTATCACAGGGCTATGGCTACACCTTC
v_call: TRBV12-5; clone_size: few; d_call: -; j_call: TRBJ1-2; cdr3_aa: CASGQGGQVFGYTF; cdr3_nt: TGTGCTAGTGGTCAAGGGGGGCAGGTATTTGGCTACACCTTC
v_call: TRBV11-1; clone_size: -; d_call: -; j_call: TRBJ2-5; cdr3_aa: CASSLVTQRETQYF; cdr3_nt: TGTGCCAGCAGCTTAGTCACACAACGAGAGACCCAGTACTTC
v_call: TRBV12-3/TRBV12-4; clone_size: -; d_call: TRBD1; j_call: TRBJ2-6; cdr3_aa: CARSLGRRDRATGANVLTF; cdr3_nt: TGTGCCAGAAGTTTAGGACGCCGGGACAGGGCGACTGGGGCCAACGTCCTGACTTTC
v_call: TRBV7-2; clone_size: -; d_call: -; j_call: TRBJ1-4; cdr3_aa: CASSQHDPNEKLFF; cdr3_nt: TGTGCCAGCAGTCAGCACGACCCGAACGAAAAACTGTTTTTT
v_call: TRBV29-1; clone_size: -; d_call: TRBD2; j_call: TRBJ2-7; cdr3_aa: CSARTSGAYEQYF; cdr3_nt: TGCAGCGCCCGGACTAGCGGAGCCTACGAGCAGTACTTC
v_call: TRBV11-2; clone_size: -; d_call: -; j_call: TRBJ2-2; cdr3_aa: CASRFKPRAGMDTGELFF; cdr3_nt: TGTGCCAGCAGATTCAAACCCAGGGCGGGTATGGACACCGGGGAGCTGTTTTTT